These 17 T cell receptor beta chains share one sample of origin, sequenced in a study of shared clonotypes between healthy human individuals. Positive CCR7 selection of CD45RO-negative cells yielded the naive CD8 cells, and terminally differentiated effector memory CD45RA+ cells were excluded. TCRdb keeps only in-frame clones here, not all; method: immunoSEQ multiplex PCR. The sample shows about 2.1 million clones, just over 90% of them seen only once. Sequenced input: naive CD8+ T cells from PBMCs. These receptor sequences come from a man between 18 and 35 years old in good health. Some clones in this sample may be carry-over from other donors' samples.

On this clone: Other DNA sequences in this sample translate to the same CDR3. The rearrangement uses TRBV29-1 and TRBJ1-1, with D uncertain. This CDR3 comprises 10 residues. CDR1 and CDR2 from the germline V gene are SQVTM and ANQGSEA. V lost 4 bases and J lost 4, with 4 bases in between. CDR3 coding DNA: TGCAGCGTTGTCGGCACTGAAGCTTTCTTT. Encoded protein: CSVVGTEAFF.

This clone was seen just once. CDR3 loop: CASSGLAAETQYF. The CDR3 nucleotides are TGTGCCAGCAGCGGACTAGCAGCCGAGACCCAGTACTTC. This chain links TRBV7-9 with TRBJ2-5; 8 bases match TRBD2. Germline CDR1 reads SEHNR; CDR2 reads FQNEAQ (reference sequence). With 5 bases clipped from V and 5 bases from J, the junction kept 4 bases outside the gene matches. This CDR3 spans 13 amino acids. Variable domain in full (rest from reference TRBV7-9 and TRBJ2-5): DTGVSQNPRHKITKRGQNVTFRCDPISEHNRLYWYRQTLGQGPEFLTYFQNEAQLEKSRLLSDRFSAERPKGSFSTLEIQRTEQGDSAMYLCASSGLAAETQYFGPGTRLLVL.

This chain connects TRBV7-2 to TRBJ2-7, with 9 bases fitting TRBD2. The CDR3 has 15 residues. The germline V gene encodes CDR1 SGHTA and CDR2 FQGNSA. The ends lost 6 bases at V and 2 bases at J; junction bases unmatched: 8. The CDR3 sequence is CASSSTSGFPYEQYF. CDR3 in DNA: TGTGCCAGCAGTTCAACTAGCGGGTTTCCCTACGAGCAGTACTTC.

V is TRBV13 and J is TRBJ1-1; D gene unclear. This CDR3 region has 14 residues. V was cut by 3 bases and J by 0 bases, with 8 bases left in between. Germline loops: CDR1 PRHDT, CDR2 FYEKMQ (reference sequence). CDR3 amino acids: CASSFSGMNTEAFF. For the CDR3, the DNA is TGTGCCAGCAGCTTTAGCGGCATGAACACTGAAGCTTTCTTT.

This clone was detected only once. The chain links TRBV6-5 to TRBJ2-1, with 11 bases aligning to TRBD2. J gave up 9 bases and V 5 bases, and 9 bases lay outside the gene matches. This CDR3 is built from 15 residues. Germline V gene sequence: CDR1 MNHEY, CDR2 SVGAGI. CDR3 bases: TGTGCCAGCAGTGCCACTAGCGGGGGAGGGCTTGAGCAGTTCTTC. Protein: CASSATSGGGLEQFF.

The V and J genes are TRBV6-6 and TRBJ2-3; 11 bases are a match to TRBD2. In germline, CDR1 is MNHNY, CDR2 SVGAGI (reference sequence). The CDR3 consists of 16 residues. V lost 2 bases to trimming and J lost 5 bases; unmatched junction nucleotides: 6. As DNA, the CDR3 is TGTGCCAGCAGTTACCTACTAGCGGGAGTGGAAGATACGCAGTATTTT. This translates into CASSYLLAGVEDTQYF.

The chain uses TRBV2 and TRBJ1-2; 8 bases match TRBD1. The junction had 16 bases not matched to a gene; V was cut back by 4 bases and J by 6 bases. Germline lookup yields CDR1 SNHLY and CDR2 FYNNEI. There are 17 residues in the CDR3. The CDR3 coding sequence is TGTGCCAGCAGTGTAAACCTCCCAGGGGGCATAGTGGATGGCTACACCTTC. It is translated as CASSVNLPGGIVDGYTF.

This sequence joins TRBV28 and TRBJ1-2; possible D gene TRBD1, 5 bases. This CDR3 is built from 12 residues. Trimming left V 4 bases short and J 8 bases short, with 11 bases between. The V gene's germline CDR1 is MDHEN and CDR2 SYDVKM. This CDR3 is CASSWGYNGYTF. The CDR3 region has the DNA TGTGCCAGCAGTTGGGGGTATAACGGCTACACCTTC.

As regards this clone: The sample holds other DNA sequences that translate to the same CDR3. The chain has TRBV9 and TRBJ2-3; 7 nucleotides align to TRBD2. Trimming removed 1 base from V and 3 bases from J; junction bases left unmatched: 5. The germline V gene encodes CDR1 SGDLS and CDR2 YYNGEE. This CDR3 spans 15 amino acids. CDR3 region: CASSVSGGSTDTQYF. The CDR3 nucleotides read TGTGCCAGCAGCGTAAGTGGCGGGAGTACAGATACGCAGTATTTT.

This clone was found once. The J gene is TRBJ2-3, the V gene TRBV27; perhaps TRBD2 as D (5 bases). Germline assignment: CDR1 MNHEY and CDR2 SMNVEV (reference sequence). This CDR3 is built from 14 residues. Between the trimmed V and J ends, which lost 6 bases and 7 bases, there was a span of 17 bases. The CDR3 DNA reads TGTGCCAGCAGGGGAGAGGCAGCTATTTATACGCAGTATTTT. The encoded protein is CASRGEAAIYTQYF.

V and J are TRBV30 and TRBJ1-2; D remains ambiguous. The CDR3 has 12 residues. Trimming cost V 0 bases and J 7 bases, with 9 bases left between them. CDR1 is GTSNPN, CDR2 SVGIG, per germline (reference sequence). For the CDR3, the DNA is TGTGCCTGGAGTGTACTGATAAGTGGCTACACCTTC. It translates to CAWSVLISGYTF.

This chain's CDR3 is CASSPRQLATDTQYF. DNA for the CDR3: TGTGCCAGCAGTCCCCGACAGTTAGCCACAGATACGCAGTATTTT. The chain has TRBV28 and TRBJ2-3; the D gene is possibly TRBD1 (5 bases). The germline V gene has CDR1 MDHEN and CDR2 SYDVKM. V lost 5 bases and J lost 2, with 14 bases in between. The CDR3 contains 15 residues.

The chain joins TRBV18 to TRBJ1-3; the match to TRBD1 covers 7 bases. The CDR3 is made up of 16 amino acids. The J segment lost 0 bases and the V segment lost 3 bases, leaving 5 bases of the junction unmatched. The germline V gene has CDR1 KGHSH and CDR2 LQKENI. The CDR3 is CASSPGAGGSGNTIYF. The CDR3 region has the DNA TGTGCCAGCTCACCGGGGGCAGGGGGCTCTGGAAACACCATATATTTT.

The chain is built from TRBV16 and TRBJ1-1; a possible D gene is TRBD1 (5 bases). Trimming cost V 4 bases and J 0 bases, with 6 bases left between them. Germline CDR1 reads KGHSY; CDR2 reads FQNENV. The CDR3 is 13 residues long. CDR3 DNA sequence: TGTGCCAGCAGCCCGGGACTGAACACTGAAGCTTTCTTT. Its translation is CASSPGLNTEAFF.

V gene TRBV5-6 combines with J gene TRBJ2-7, with 7 nucleotides matching TRBD1. CDR3 length equals 14 residues. Per germline, CDR1 SGHDT and CDR2 YYEEEE. The V gene end was trimmed by 0 bases and the J gene end by 1 base; junction bases not matched to a gene: 1. CDR3 region: CASSLGGQSYEQYF. The CDR3 coding sequence is TGTGCCAGCAGCTTGGGGGGACAGTCCTACGAGCAGTACTTC.

The chain employs TRBV4-1 and TRBJ2-1, with 7 bases lining up with TRBD1. The CDR3 is 15 residues long. V was clipped by 4 bases and J by 10 bases; unmatched bases: 13. Germline V gene sequence: CDR1 MGHRA, CDR2 YSYEKL. This CDR3 is CASSPWDSPSGEQFF. The CDR3 DNA follows: TGCGCCAGCAGCCCCTGGGACAGCCCCTCTGGGGAGCAGTTCTTC.

This clone was detected only a few times. V gene TRBV19 combines with J gene TRBJ1-5; TRBD1 might be the D (5 bases). The CDR3 contains 16 residues. Trimming left V 6 bases short and J 0 bases short, with 15 bases between. Germline CDR1 is LNHDA and CDR2 is SQIVND (reference sequence). The CDR3 reads CASSKSRAYSNQPQHF. CDR3 coding DNA: TGTGCCAGTAGCAAATCCAGGGCCTATAGCAATCAGCCCCAGCATTTT.